The next 9 T cell receptor beta chains were all read from a single sample in a study of T cells in Graves' hyperthyroidism and ophthalmopathy. Using RNA transcripts as the source, TCR beta CDR3 regions were amplified. When the TCR CDR3 underwent first-round RT-PCR, the HTBI primer set was used. TCRdb called the multiplex PCR reads again in MiXCR, with one record for every CDR3 protein. The table shows hundreds of thousands of distinct CDR3 sequences, with roughly 15% occurring only once. Input material: blood. The receptors originated from a woman in her 30s with Graves' hyperthyroidism.

This clonotype was counted ten times or more. The chain is built from TRBV6-2 or TRBV6-3 and TRBJ2-7; TRBD2 aligns across 9 bases. The V gene's germline CDR1 is MNHEY and CDR2 SVGEGT. With 6 bases clipped from V and 5 bases from J, the junction kept 11 bases outside the gene matches. This CDR3 is built from 15 residues. Here the CDR3 reads CASRVLAGPVHEQYF. In DNA, the CDR3 is TGTGCCAGCAGGGTGCTAGCGGGACCTGTCCACGAGCAGTACTTC.

The V call is TRBV5-4, the J call TRBJ2-7; D gene uncertain. The germline CDR1 and CDR2 sequences are SGHNT and YYREEE (reference sequence). The V end lost 0 bases, the J end lost 6 bases, and 10 bases lay between the germline ends. The CDR3 spans 13 residues. CDR3 nucleotide sequence: TGTGCCAGCAGCTTGGGTGGGGTCTCCGAGCAGTACTTC. Amino acids: CASSLGGVSEQYF.

This clonotype was observed a few times. The V gene is TRBV6-2 or TRBV6-3, the J gene TRBJ2-7; 7 bases are a match to TRBD2. This CDR3 spans 12 amino acids. J lost 3 bases, V lost 8 bases, and 4 bases had no gene match. Germline values: CDR1 MNHEY, CDR2 SVGEGT. CDR3 region: CASRDYFYEQYF. Written as DNA, the CDR3 is TGTGCCAGCCGGGACTACTTCTACGAGCAGTACTTC.

The rearrangement links TRBV20-1 to TRBJ1-3; tentatively, D is TRBD1 (6 bases). With 6 bases removed from V and 0 bases from J, the gap between germline ends came to 24 bases. Germline V gives CDR1 DFQATT, CDR2 SNEGSKA (reference sequence). The CDR3 has 18 residues. The CDR3 loop is CSAPQRGAIPHSGNTIYF. The CDR3 DNA is TGCAGTGCCCCCCAGAGGGGGGCTATCCCCCACTCTGGAAACACCATATATTTT.

This clonotype was counted many times. The chain carries TRBV6-1 and TRBJ2-1; 10 bases fit TRBD2. This CDR3 is 18 amino acids long. The junction had 13 bases not matched to a gene; V was cut back by 3 bases and J by 5 bases. Germline loops: CDR1 MNHNS, CDR2 SASEGT. CDR3 sequence (DNA): TGTGCCAGCAGTGATAGCGGGAGGAACACCTTTGGACACAATGAGCAGTTCTTC. It specifies CASSDSGRNTFGHNEQFF.

The CDR3 loop reads CASSFILAYEQYF. The CDR3 DNA reads as TGTGCCAGCAGCTTCATTCTGGCTTACGAGCAGTACTTC. V usage is TRBV7-2 and J usage is TRBJ2-7; D is uncertain. Germline V lookup: CDR1 SGHTA, CDR2 FQGNSA. This CDR3 comprises 13 residues. The V gene lost 3 bases and the J gene lost 4 bases, with 10 bases spanning the gap.

There are many counts of this clonotype. The genes are TRBV27 and TRBJ2-7; TRBD2 might be the D (6 bases). Germline V gene data show CDR1 as MNHEY and CDR2 as SMNVEV (reference sequence). Deletions cut 6 bases from V and 3 bases from J, with 12 bases between. The CDR3 is 13 residues long. As DNA, the CDR3 is TGTGCCAGCAGCGGGAGTGCGGGCTACGAGCAGTACTTC. This translates into CASSGSAGYEQYF.

The chain links TRBV4-2 to TRBJ2-5; 14 positions match TRBD2. Germline V gene sequence: CDR1 LGHNA, CDR2 YNFKEQ. V trimming: 4 bases; J trimming: 5 bases; junction bases outside the gene matches: 9. The CDR3 sequence is 17 residues long. This CDR3 is CASSPGTSGSVRETQYF. Written as DNA, the CDR3 is TGTGCCAGCAGCCCCGGGACTAGCGGGAGTGTGAGGGAGACCCAGTACTTC.

This clonotype has more than one count but fewer than ten. The rearrangement joins TRBV30 to TRBJ2-7; TRBD1 or TRBD2 may be the D gene (5 bases each). CDR1 is GTSNPN, CDR2 SVGIG, per germline (reference sequence). The CDR3 is made up of 11 amino acids. V was pared by 5 bases and J by 3 bases, with 8 bases between. For the CDR3, the DNA is TGTGCCTGGGGGGACGGCTACGAGCAGTACTTC. It codes for CAWGDGYEQYF.